This T cell receptor (beta chain) appears in the sequencing data of a study of vaccination and CD4 T cells after COVID-19. Background on the study: Controls used CEFX viral epitopes (positive), HIV-1 Nef peptides (negative), or no peptide.

To note about this clonotype: Its antigen is unknown.

Described treatment: roughly ten-day PBMC culture with coronavirus spike peptide pools or control peptides (ViraFEST assay). Fresh replacement IL-2 medium substituted for half the medium on days 3 and 7. With 5 bases clipped from V and 3 bases from J, the junction kept 3 bases outside the gene matches. CDR1 and CDR2 from the germline V gene are MNHEY and SMNVEV (reference sequence). This CDR3 is 15 amino acids long. Study-wide findings and caveats: Spike mono-reactivity marked 304 of 307 vaccine-specific clones in convalescent patients.

The Oncomine TCR Beta short-read assay sequenced DNA from cultured CD4+ T cells. Investigators obtained genomic DNA by extraction from cultured CD4+ T cells. Each CDR3 protein gets one entry after TCRdb re-called the PCR reads with MiXCR. The sample holds 9,900 or so distinct CDR3 sequences; about 67% are singletons and the top ten take about 24%. The source of this sequence is a human donor who had recovered from COVID-19. The chain joins TRBV27 to TRBJ2-1, with TRBD2 identical over 11 bases. Sequencing was performed on CD4+ T cells from blood, cultured in vitro. The CDR3 here is CASSVLAGVYNEQFF. CDR3 DNA sequence: TGTGCCAGCAGTGTACTAGCGGGAGTCTACAATGAGCAGTTCTTC.